The T cell receptor (beta chain) under discussion was sequenced for a study of response to subunit inactivated influenza vaccine (dated by TCRdb to 2017 to 2018). Regarding the research as a whole: Deep quantitative profiling of the T cell receptor repertoire was used in the study to follow responses to a trivalent subunit inactivated influenza vaccine.

Reading from cysteine to phenylalanine, the CDR3 counts 18 amino acids. The CDR3 DNA has 54 bases and is translated from base 1. For this chain, trimming is 5 bases at the V end and 2 bases at the J end, and the number of junction bases without a gene match is 13. According to the germline V gene, CDR1 reads SGHAT and CDR2 reads FQNNGV. Libraries were prepared through RT-PCR. The reads were generated on an Illumina HiSeq 2500. TCRdb reanalyzed the raw reads on its own, using fastp at Q25 for trimming and MiXCR for clone calling, and kept in-frame beta chains. Entries that share a CDR3 protein sequence are merged under the most common genes and DNA. This sample is represented by around 750,000 distinct CDR3 sequences; over 20% of them were singletons. Of the sample, roughly 10% falls within the top ten clones. For this clonotype: No antigen is known for it. Base qualities were left out, and no much larger clone turns up one base away.

General study outcomes and caveats: The authors proposed that each seasonal influenza vaccination may bring in only a limited number of new T cells.

This sequence uses TRBV11-2 and TRBJ2-3, and 10 junction bases match TRBD2. The receptor was isolated from a man between 50 and 59 years old who received an inactivated influenza vaccine. Donor details come from another sample of the same person, matched by shared clones. The source material was PBMCs from blood, sampled more than 4 days after vaccination. The CDR3 protein: CASSPSRASGRTTDTQYF. DNA sequence: TGTGCCAGCAGCCCTAGCAGGGCTAGCGGGAGAACCACAGATACGCAGTATTTT.